These 18 T cell receptor beta chains were all obtained from the same sample, sequenced in a study of early T cells in non-severe SARS-CoV-2 infection. Via MiXCR, TCRdb re-called the 5' RACE reads, giving one row per CDR3 protein. Seen here are 59,000 or so distinct CDR3 sequences, approximately 12% observed once, and the top ten hold over 1.2%. The specimen was whole blood, collected at baseline. The origin of the receptors is an adult who was a healthcare worker with PCR-confirmed SARS-CoV-2 infection or an uninfected control (not recorded which).

About this clonotype itself: Being one base from a much bigger clone, this may be a read error. This sequence joins TRBV13 and TRBJ2-5; TRBD1 is a possible D gene (5 bases). From germline, CDR1 is PRHDT and CDR2 FYEKMQ (reference sequence). The CDR3 sequence is 14 residues long. This chain's CDR3 is CTSSSPDTQETQYF. The CDR3 DNA is TGTACCAGCAGTTCCCCGGACACCCAAGAGACCCAGTACTTC.

V usage is TRBV27 and J usage is TRBJ1-1, with D possibly being TRBD1 (6 bases). CDR1 and CDR2 (germline): MNHEY, SMNVEV (reference sequence). V lost 3 bases to trimming and J lost 7 bases, with 9 bases between them. CDR3 size: 12 residues. CDR3: CASSFLQGEAFF. CDR3 nucleotide sequence: TGTGCCAGCAGTTTTCTACAGGGTGAAGCTTTCTTT.

V and J are TRBV28 and TRBJ2-1; possibly TRBD1 for D (5 bases). Germline V gene lookup returns CDR1 MDHEN and CDR2 SYDVKM. The CDR3 contains 12 residues. V gave up 6 bases and J gave up 7 bases, with 10 bases separating them. In DNA, the CDR3 is TGTGCCAGCAGGGGCAGGGCTAATGAGCAGTTCTTC. This encodes CASRGRANEQFF.

There are many counts of this clonotype. This chain uses TRBV7-9 with TRBJ2-5, with 9 bases lining up with TRBD2. The CDR3 has 16 residues. J lost 4 bases, V lost 4 bases, and 10 bases had no gene match. Germline V CDR1 and CDR2: SEHNR, FQNEAQ (reference sequence). The CDR3 bases are TGTGCCAGCAGCTCAGCCCCGGGACTAGCTCCAGAGACCCAGTACTTC. This sequence encodes CASSSAPGLAPETQYF.

This chain joins TRBV5-1 and TRBJ1-1; a possible D gene is TRBD1 (5 bases). Trimming stripped 3 bases from V and 0 bases from J, with 9 bases between. In germline, CDR1 is SGHRS, CDR2 YFSETQ. The CDR3 extends over 14 amino acids. CDR3 residues: CASSSDTMNTEAFF. The CDR3 DNA is TGCGCCAGCAGCTCGGACACCATGAACACTGAAGCTTTCTTT.

The chain recombines TRBV4-2 with TRBJ1-5; D not certain. Deletions cut 4 bases from V and 0 bases from J, with 7 bases between. Germline-derived CDR1 and CDR2 are LGHNA and YNFKEQ. The CDR3 is 14 residues long. The CDR3 DNA reads as TGTGCCAGCAGCCCATCCCATAGCAATCAGCCCCAGCATTTT. Protein: CASSPSHSNQPQHF.

The sample holds a few counts of this clonotype. The chain combines TRBV28 with TRBJ1-1; the D gene is possibly TRBD1 (5 bases). This CDR3 is built from 21 residues. Germline CDR1 and CDR2: MDHEN and SYDVKM. V was clipped by 3 bases and J by 3 bases, with 32 bases between them. CDR3 amino acids: CASSFIRPPTDLVGSYTEAFF. The CDR3 bases are TGTGCCAGCAGTTTTATACGACCACCGACAGACCTAGTGGGCTCTTACACTGAAGCTTTCTTT.

This clonotype was counted many times. This chain links TRBV5-1 with TRBJ2-2; 10 bases agree with TRBD2. The trim removed 4 bases at V and 7 bases at J, leaving 10 bases unmatched. CDR1 SGHRS and CDR2 YFSETQ come from the germline V gene. This CDR3 has 16 residues. The CDR3 bases are TGCGCCAGCAGCGTGGGGCTAGCGGGAGCAATCGGGGAGCTGTTTTTT. Translating it yields CASSVGLAGAIGELFF.

This chain connects TRBV4-3 to TRBJ1-2; no clear D gene. The V end lost 0 bases, the J end lost 6 bases, and 11 bases lay between the germline ends. The CDR3 is 14 residues long. The germline gives CDR1 LGHNA, CDR2 YSLEER. CDR3 nucleotides: TGCGCCAGCAGCCAAGATAGGAATTTACATGGCTACACCTTC. It encodes CASSQDRNLHGYTF.

The V call is TRBV27, the J call TRBJ1-5, with 7 bases lining up with TRBD1. The CDR3 totals 16 residues. Germline CDR1 reads MNHEY; CDR2 reads SMNVEV (reference sequence). V trimming: 5 bases; J trimming: 3 bases; junction bases outside the gene matches: 10. The CDR3 region is CASSTSGTAPNQPQHF. CDR3 DNA: TGTGCCAGCAGTACCTCCGGGACAGCGCCCAATCAGCCCCAGCATTTT.

This clonotype occurred a few times. This chain joins TRBV7-8 and TRBJ1-6; D is unclear. The germline CDR1 and CDR2 sequences are SGHVS and FQNEAQ. The CDR3 extends over 15 amino acids. V was shortened by 5 bases and J by 2 bases, with 10 bases between the two germline ends. Written as DNA, the CDR3 is TGTGCCAGCAGCCCCTTTATAACCTATAATTCACCCCTCCACTTT. Translation gives CASSPFITYNSPLHF.

This clonotype has a count of ten or more. The chain recombines TRBV18 with TRBJ2-2, with D maybe TRBD1 (6 bases). CDR1 is KGHSH and CDR2 is LQKENI in the germline V gene. Trimming shortened V by 0 bases and J by 0 bases, and 11 bases separated the two germline ends. The CDR3 is made up of 17 amino acids. The CDR3 loop is CASSPPRTESNTGELFF. DNA for the CDR3: TGTGCCAGCTCACCACCTCGGACAGAATCGAACACCGGGGAGCTGTTTTTT. Based on the CDR3 plus reference TRBV18 and TRBJ2-2, the full variable domain is NAGVMQNPRHLVRRRGQEARLRCSPMKGHSHVYWYRQLPEEGLKFMVYLQKENIIDESGMPKERFSAEFPKEGPSILRIQQVVRGDSAAYFCASSPPRTESNTGELFFGEGSRLTVL.

Only a few counts were recorded for this clonotype. This chain connects TRBV7-2 to TRBJ2-3; TRBD2 aligns across 8 bases. Looked up from germline, CDR1 is SGHTA and CDR2 is FQGNSA. The CDR3 spans 16 residues. The V gene end was trimmed by 2 bases and the J gene end by 4 bases; junction bases not matched to a gene: 8. The CDR3 nucleotides read TGTGCCAGCAGCTTATCCGGCGGGGGGATGGCAGATACGCAGTATTTT. The encoded protein is CASSLSGGGMADTQYF.

This clonotype came up a few times. The chain joins TRBV2 to TRBJ2-2; 9 bases line up with TRBD1. Germline V gene sequence: CDR1 SNHLY, CDR2 FYNNEI. V shed 0 bases and J 6 bases; nucleotides not matched to a gene: 5. CDR3 size: 16 residues. The CDR3 region is CASSEAGQGWAGELFF. DNA for the CDR3: TGTGCCAGCAGTGAAGCGGGACAGGGATGGGCCGGGGAGCTGTTTTTT.

This clonotype turned up a few times. V usage is TRBV20-1 and J usage is TRBJ2-3; 12 bases align to TRBD2. The CDR3 extends over 15 amino acids. Germline values: CDR1 DFQATT, CDR2 SNEGSKA (reference sequence). V lost 2 bases to trimming and J lost 6 bases; unmatched junction nucleotides: 6. This CDR3 reads CSARTGLAGLDTQYF. In DNA form, the CDR3 reads TGCAGTGCTAGAACCGGACTAGCGGGATTGGATACGCAGTATTTT.

Concerning this clonotype itself: At one end the junction does not follow the germline gene, possibly because of a read error. The chain couples TRBV20-1 to TRBJ1-4; weak D call: TRBD1 (5 bases). CDR1 and CDR2 (germline): DFQATT, SNEGSKA (reference sequence). The CDR3 runs 14 residues. CDR3 amino acids: CSARGGGIGEKLFF. The CDR3 nucleotides are TGCAGTGCTAGGGGCGGTGGCATAGGGGAAAAACTTTTTTTT.

V and J are TRBV20-1 and TRBJ2-4; 9 positions agree with TRBD1. CDR1 is DFQATT, CDR2 SNEGSKA, per germline (reference sequence). The CDR3 covers 17 residues. J lost 0 bases, V lost 6 bases, and 12 bases had no gene match. CDR3 amino acids: CSARDRTGVTAKNIQYF. For the CDR3, the DNA is TGCAGTGCACGAGACCGGACAGGGGTCACAGCCAAAAACATTCAGTACTTC.

This sequence joins TRBV19 and TRBJ1-6; D gene unclear. Germline CDR1 LNHDA, CDR2 SQIVND (reference sequence). Deletions cut 2 bases from V and 5 bases from J, with 7 bases between. The CDR3 totals 14 residues. CDR3 DNA: TGTGCCAGTAGTATAAGACGGAATAATTCACCCCTCCACTTT. Translation gives CASSIRRNNSPLHF.